Presented here are 18 T cell receptor beta chains from one specimen sequenced in a study of shared clonotypes between healthy human individuals. Sequenced by immunoSEQ multiplex PCR; TCRdb stores in-frame clones only, minus some. The sample yields approximately 2,000,000 clones, roughly 95% seen once. Terminally differentiated effector memory CD45RA+ cells were excluded from the naive CD8 cells, which were CD45RO-negative and positively selected for CCR7. What was sequenced was naive CD8+ T cells from PBMCs. These receptor sequences come from a man between 18 and 35 years old in good health. Some clones in this sample may be carry-over from other donors' samples.

The chain carries TRBV4-3 and TRBJ2-5, with D unresolved. Looked up from germline, CDR1 is LGHNA and CDR2 is YSLEER. The CDR3 has 13 amino acids. V shed 0 bases and J shed 5 bases, with 7 bases lying between them. The CDR3: CASSQDSVETQYF. The CDR3 DNA is TGCGCCAGCAGCCAAGACTCGGTGGAGACCCAGTACTTC.

J is TRBJ1-1 and V is TRBV4-3, with unresolved D. The V gene's germline CDR1 is LGHNA and CDR2 YSLEER. V was trimmed by 0 bases and J by 1 base, leaving 9 bases between them. The CDR3 contains 15 residues. The CDR3 region has the DNA TGCGCCAGCAGCCAAGATTCGCGGGGGAACACTGAAGCTTTCTTT. It specifies CASSQDSRGNTEAFF.

The table lists this clone with a count of one. CDR3 bases: TGTGCCAGCAGTCCCCGTGAGCCTCAGCCCCAGCATTTT. Translated: CASSPREPQPQHF. This rearrangement joins TRBV28 to TRBJ1-5; D not resolved. Germline values: CDR1 MDHEN, CDR2 SYDVKM. Trimming cost V 5 bases and J 6 bases, with 11 bases left between them. There are 13 residues in the CDR3.

This clone was observed once. The V and J genes are TRBV6-1 and TRBJ1-5, with TRBD1 identical over 10 bases. Looked up from germline, CDR1 is MNHNS and CDR2 is SASEGT. Trimming took 4 bases from V and 2 from J; bases not matched to a gene: 14. This CDR3 region has 19 residues. The CDR3 DNA reads TGTGCCAGCAGTGCCGACAGGGGGCATTACCCGGGGCGCAATCAGCCCCAGCATTTT. Translated: CASSADRGHYPGRNQPQHF.

This clone has just one count. Other DNA variants within this sample encode the same CDR3. The chain recombines TRBV27 with TRBJ2-7, with D possibly being TRBD2 (6 bases). V gave up 5 bases and J gave up 3 bases, with 11 bases separating them. Germline CDR1 reads MNHEY; CDR2 reads SMNVEV (reference sequence). This CDR3 region has 13 residues. CDR3 protein: CASSPGSLYEQYF. CDR3 DNA sequence: TGTGCCAGCAGTCCCGGGAGCCTCTACGAGCAGTACTTC.

V usage is TRBV9 and J usage is TRBJ2-2; 9 nucleotides agree with TRBD1. Trimming took 0 bases from V and 14 from J; bases not matched to a gene: 14. The CDR3 has 16 residues. Germline V gene sequence: CDR1 SGDLS, CDR2 YYNGEE. The CDR3 region has the DNA TGTGCCAGCAGCGTAGCGGGGACAGGGACCCCAAAAAGTCTGTTTTTT. It translates to CASSVAGTGTPKSLFF.

CDR3 amino acids: CASSEVGGTYNEQFF. The DNA of the CDR3 is TGTGCCAGCAGTGAAGTGGGGGGGACCTACAATGAGCAGTTCTTC. The rearrangement uses TRBV6-4 and TRBJ2-1; 7 nucleotides align to TRBD2. V was clipped by 3 bases and J by 2 bases; unmatched bases: 4. The CDR3 has 15 residues. From germline, CDR1 is MRHNA and CDR2 SNTAGT.

This rearrangement joins TRBV4-2 to TRBJ1-5; 8 bases fit TRBD1. With 3 bases clipped from V and 1 base from J, the junction kept 5 bases outside the gene matches. Germline CDR1 LGHNA, CDR2 YNFKEQ. The CDR3 sequence is 16 residues long. The CDR3 nucleotides read TGTGCCAGCAGCCAGGACAGGGTTTTAAGCAATCAGCCCCAGCATTTT. It encodes CASSQDRVLSNQPQHF.

With regard to this clone: Other DNA sequences in the sample encode the same CDR3. The CDR3 nucleotides are TGTGCCAGCAGTTATCCGGGGGGCACTGAAGCTTTCTTT. It specifies CASSYPGGTEAFF. J is TRBJ1-1 and V is TRBV27; maybe TRBD1 (5 bases). The ends were cut back, 4 bases at V and 4 bases at J, with 10 bases in the middle. The germline CDR1 and CDR2 sequences are MNHEY and SMNVEV (reference sequence). This CDR3 is built from 13 residues.

V is TRBV7-6 and J is TRBJ1-4; D might be TRBD1 (5 bases). The CDR3 sequence is 14 residues long. The germline V and J ends were trimmed by 3 bases and 5 bases, with 10 bases remaining between them. CDR1 is SGHVS and CDR2 is FNYEAQ in the germline V gene. Here the CDR3 reads CASSFWGKNEKLFF. DNA for the CDR3: TGTGCCAGCAGCTTTTGGGGGAAGAATGAAAAACTGTTTTTT.

This chain joins TRBV9 and TRBJ2-1; a weak D match, TRBD2 (6 bases). Germline V CDR1 and CDR2: SGDLS, YYNGEE. The V and J ends lost 0 bases and 7 bases respectively, with 14 bases between them. The length of the CDR3 is 15 residues. CDR3 bases: TGTGCCAGCAGCGTAGATTCGGGAGCAGGTAATGAGCAGTTCTTC. Its protein product is CASSVDSGAGNEQFF.

The chain joins TRBV7-9 to TRBJ1-1; tentatively, D is TRBD1 (5 bases). The CDR3 contains 14 residues. Trimming took off 8 bases at V and 5 bases at J, with 18 bases between the two ends. Germline values: CDR1 SEHNR, CDR2 FQNEAQ (reference sequence). The CDR3 DNA reads as TGTGCCAGCTTCCAACCTCAGGGTGGTACTGAAGCTTTCTTT. Its protein is CASFQPQGGTEAFF.

The chain has TRBV4-1 and TRBJ2-3; D gene unclear. CDR3 size: 16 residues. Trimming left V 4 bases short and J 1 base short, with 15 bases between. CDR1 MGHRA and CDR2 YSYEKL come from the germline V gene. The CDR3 loop reads CASSLRYGDRTDTQYF. The CDR3 DNA reads as TGCGCCAGCAGCCTCCGATACGGCGACCGCACAGATACGCAGTATTTT.

V and J are TRBV27 and TRBJ1-5; no definite D call. Trimming shortened V by 3 bases and J by 7 bases, and 13 bases separated the two germline ends. The germline CDR1 and CDR2 sequences are MNHEY and SMNVEV (reference sequence). The CDR3 covers 14 residues. CDR3 DNA: TGTGCCAGCAGTTTCTTAGGACCTTGGCAGCCCCAGCATTTT. Translation gives CASSFLGPWQPQHF.

The chain uses TRBV5-4 and TRBJ2-1, with a weak D call TRBD2 (5 bases). The V end lost 7 bases, the J end lost 10 bases, and 9 bases lay between the germline ends. From germline, CDR1 is SGHNT and CDR2 YYREEE (reference sequence). The CDR3 has 10 residues. The CDR3: CASGKREQFF. For the CDR3, the DNA is TGTGCCAGCGGCAAGCGGGAGCAGTTCTTC.

The J gene is TRBJ2-1, the V gene TRBV5-1, with 12 nucleotides matching TRBD2. This CDR3 region has 15 residues. The ends lost 3 bases at V and 7 bases at J; junction bases unmatched: 5. Germline CDR1 and CDR2: SGHRS and YFSETQ. The CDR3 spells CASSSTSGSWNEQFF. The CDR3 bases are TGCGCCAGCAGCTCGACTAGCGGGAGTTGGAATGAGCAGTTCTTC.

The table lists this clone with a count of one. V gene TRBV28 combines with J gene TRBJ1-5; D is unresolved. Trimming took 6 bases from V and 10 from J, leaving 10 bases between them. The CDR3 loop spans 11 amino acids. The V gene's germline CDR1 is MDHEN and CDR2 SYDVKM. The CDR3 DNA sequence: TGTGCCAGCAGCCCCGGTTCTCCCCAGCATTTT. Translated, it gives CASSPGSPQHF.

A note on this clone: Other DNA sequences in this specimen translate into the identical CDR3. In DNA form, the CDR3 reads TGCAGCGCACTAGCGGGAGGCACCGGGGAGCTGTTTTTT. This gives the protein CSALAGGTGELFF. The chain couples TRBV29-1 to TRBJ2-2, with 12 bases aligning to TRBD2. After removal of 7 bases from V and 4 bases from J, the junction contained 1 base not matched to a gene. The CDR3 loop spans 13 amino acids. Germline V gives CDR1 SQVTM, CDR2 ANQGSEA.